These 22 T cell receptor beta chains share one sample of origin, sequenced in a study of shared clonotypes between healthy human individuals. Clones were read by immunoSEQ multiplex PCR, and TCRdb kept only the in-frame ones, dropping some. The sample includes around 2.5 million clones, under 95% of them seen just once. Sequenced: naive CD4+ T cells from PBMCs. Indicated subset: CD45RA+ positively selected. These receptors were taken from a man aged 18 to 29 in good health. Some clones in this sample may be carry-over from other donors' samples.

The gene calls are TRBV5-6 and TRBJ1-3, with 7 bases fitting TRBD1. This CDR3 is built from 16 residues. V trimming: 3 bases; J trimming: 0 bases; junction bases outside the gene matches: 6. Germline lookup yields CDR1 SGHDT and CDR2 YYEEEE. This CDR3 reads CASSSKTGSSGNTIYF. In nucleotides, the CDR3 is TGTGCCAGCAGCTCGAAGACAGGGTCCTCTGGAAACACCATATATTTT.

The chain joins TRBV11-3 to TRBJ2-3; 14 nucleotides match TRBD2. Germline V gene data show CDR1 as SGHNT and CDR2 as YENEEA. The CDR3 has 17 amino acids. The trim removed 4 bases at V and 0 bases at J, leaving 3 bases unmatched. The CDR3 here is CASSSGTSGSSTDTQYF. The CDR3 DNA is TGTGCCAGCAGCTCAGGGACTAGCGGGAGTAGCACAGATACGCAGTATTTT.

This sequence joins TRBV2 and TRBJ1-4; 8 positions agree with TRBD1. The CDR3 extends over 16 amino acids. Germline loops: CDR1 SNHLY, CDR2 FYNNEI. V shed 5 bases, J shed 4 bases, and the junction held 9 bases outside the gene matches. The DNA for the CDR3 is TGTGCCAGCAGTTCCGACAGGGGATACGGTAATGAAAAACTGTTTTTT. Residues: CASSSDRGYGNEKLFF.

The chain recombines TRBV7-6 with TRBJ2-5; D is perhaps TRBD2 (5 bases). This CDR3 contains 16 residues. Germline CDR1 SGHVS, CDR2 FNYEAQ. The V gene lost 5 bases and the J gene lost 1 base, with 17 bases spanning the gap. The CDR3 here is CASSLLYRGFQETQYF. The CDR3 DNA is TGTGCCAGCAGCCTTCTTTACCGGGGTTTCCAAGAGACCCAGTACTTC.

The table lists this clone with a count of one. The rearrangement uses TRBV7-8 and TRBJ2-7; perhaps TRBD1 as D (5 bases). Trimming removed 7 bases from V and 3 bases from J, with 10 bases in between. CDR3 size: 12 residues. Looked up from germline, CDR1 is SGHVS and CDR2 is FQNEAQ. CDR3 sequence (DNA): TGTGCCAGCACGGACACTGACTACGAGCAGTACTTC. Protein: CASTDTDYEQYF. Full variable domain (remainder filled in from reference TRBV7-8 and TRBJ2-7): GAGVSQSPRYKVAKRGQDVALRCDPISGHVSLFWYQQALGQGPEFLTYFQNEAQLDKSGLPSDRFFAERPEGSVSTLKIQRTQQEDSAVYLCASTDTDYEQYFGPGTRLTVT.

Only one count was recorded for this clone. The V call is TRBV5-1, the J call TRBJ2-1; 9 bases are a match to TRBD2. This CDR3 spans 16 amino acids. The trim removed 1 base at V and 9 bases at J, leaving 11 bases unmatched. Germline assignment: CDR1 SGHRS and CDR2 YFSETQ. CDR3 region: CASSLSLRGRESEQFF. CDR3 sequence (DNA): TGCGCCAGCAGCTTGTCGCTTCGCGGGAGGGAGAGTGAGCAGTTCTTC.

The chain is built from TRBV6-6 and TRBJ1-2; TRBD1 aligns across 8 bases. Germline CDR1 is MNHNY and CDR2 is SVGAGI (reference sequence). There are 13 residues in the CDR3. With V trimmed by 5 bases and J by 5 bases, 4 bases remained unmatched. The CDR3, as DNA: TGTGCCAGCAGTCCGACAGGGGCTTATGGCTACACCTTC. This sequence encodes CASSPTGAYGYTF.

The rearrangement uses TRBV7-6 and TRBJ2-3, with D hard to call. Trimming shortened V by 1 base and J by 4 bases, and 9 bases separated the two germline ends. The CDR3 spans 14 residues. The germline V gene encodes CDR1 SGHVS and CDR2 FNYEAQ. The CDR3 DNA follows: TGTGCCAGCAGCTTAGAACTTAGCCCAGATACGCAGTATTTT. The encoded protein is CASSLELSPDTQYF.

The CDR3 spells CASRQGGEKLFF. For the CDR3, the DNA is TGCGCCAGCAGACAGGGGGGTGAAAAACTGTTTTTT. V and J are TRBV10-2 and TRBJ1-4; 8 positions match TRBD1. V was pared by 6 bases and J by 7 bases, with 1 base of the junction left unmatched. The CDR3 sequence is 12 residues long. Germline V gene sequence: CDR1 WSHSY, CDR2 SAAADI.

This clone was detected only a few times. The chain uses TRBV2 and TRBJ2-2, with TRBD2 matching 8 bases. The germline CDR1 and CDR2 sequences are SNHLY and FYNNEI. The CDR3 extends over 14 amino acids. The V and J ends lost 3 bases and 7 bases, in that order; junction bases with no gene match: 4. For the CDR3, the DNA is TGTGCCAGCAGTGAGGTCGGGAGGGACGGGGAGCTGTTTTTT. Translated, it gives CASSEVGRDGELFF.

The J gene is TRBJ1-2, the V gene TRBV19; TRBD1 matches 9 bases. The CDR3 contains 14 residues. After removal of 8 bases from V and 4 bases from J, the junction contained 8 bases not matched to a gene. CDR1 LNHDA and CDR2 SQIVND come from the germline V gene (reference sequence). CDR3 amino acids: CASGDRDRLYGYTF. CDR3 sequence (DNA): TGTGCCAGTGGGGACAGGGACCGCCTCTATGGCTACACCTTC.

The chain links TRBV6-5 to TRBJ2-1, with 11 bases matching TRBD2. The V gene's germline CDR1 is MNHEY and CDR2 SVGAGI. This CDR3 contains 15 residues. V lost 6 bases and J lost 4; bases outside the gene matches: 5. For the CDR3, the DNA is TGTGCCAGCAGCTGGACTAGCGGGTTATACAATGAGCAGTTCTTC. It specifies CASSWTSGLYNEQFF.

This chain's CDR3 is CSVGWGDHNEKLFF. The CDR3 nucleotides read TGCAGCGTTGGCTGGGGGGACCATAATGAAAAACTGTTTTTT. The chain is built from TRBV29-1 and TRBJ1-4; perhaps TRBD1 as D (5 bases). The CDR3 totals 14 residues. Germline assignment: CDR1 SQVTM and CDR2 ANQGSEA. The V end was cut by 4 bases, the J end by 4 bases, with 13 bases between.

The chain recombines TRBV7-2 with TRBJ2-1, with 8 bases that match TRBD2. This CDR3 is 16 amino acids long. In germline, CDR1 is SGHTA, CDR2 FQGNSA. With V trimmed by 5 bases and J by 3 bases, 9 bases remained unmatched. CDR3 amino acids: CASSPNSGNLYNEQFF. The CDR3 DNA reads as TGTGCCAGCAGCCCTAATAGCGGGAACCTCTACAATGAGCAGTTCTTC.

This chain uses TRBV7-8 with TRBJ2-7, with D possibly matching TRBD2 (6 bases). CDR3 size: 14 residues. V was cut by 3 bases and J by 1 base, with 10 bases left in between. The germline gives CDR1 SGHVS, CDR2 FQNEAQ. The DNA for the CDR3 is TGTGCCAGCAGCTTTATCGGGGGTTCCTACGAGCAGTACTTC. This encodes CASSFIGGSYEQYF.

The V and J genes are TRBV28 and TRBJ1-1, with no clear D. The CDR3 has 14 residues. V shed 1 base and J shed 1 base, with 7 bases lying between them. Germline loops: CDR1 MDHEN, CDR2 SYDVKM. The CDR3 loop reads CASSLLVRNTEAFF. The DNA of the CDR3 is TGTGCCAGCAGTTTATTGGTCCGGAACACTGAAGCTTTCTTT.

The J gene is TRBJ1-1, the V gene TRBV6-1; D possibly corresponds to TRBD1 (5 bases). Trimming pared 4 bases from V and 5 bases from J, leaving 14 bases between. The CDR3 is 14 residues long. Germline CDR1 MNHNS, CDR2 SASEGT. CDR3 DNA sequence: TGTGCCAGCAGTGTCCTTACCCAGGGAACTGAAGCTTTCTTT. Translating gives CASSVLTQGTEAFF.

The V and J genes are TRBV6-5 and TRBJ2-5, with 8 bases aligning to TRBD1. Trimming cost V 10 bases and J 6 bases; bases outside gene matches: 7. This CDR3 is built from 12 residues. Per the germline V gene, CDR1 is MNHEY and CDR2 is SVGAGI. The CDR3 DNA follows: TGTGCCACCGCGGACAGGGCGAAGACCCAGTACTTC. Translated, it gives CATADRAKTQYF.

The chain employs TRBV15 and TRBJ2-7; maybe TRBD1 (5 bases). Germline lookup yields CDR1 LNHNV and CDR2 YYDKDF (reference sequence). Trimming took off 0 bases at V and 11 bases at J, with 11 bases between the two ends. CDR3 length: 12 amino acids. The CDR3 DNA reads as TGTGCCACCAGCAGAGATTCGGCCAGGGAGTACTTC. Translating gives CATSRDSAREYF. The full variable domain, in which reference TRBV15 and TRBJ2-7 provide the parts outside the CDR3, is DAMVIQNPRYQVTQFGKPVTLSCSQTLNHNVMYWYQQKSSQAPKLLFHYYDKDFNNEADTPDNFQSRRPNTSFCFLDIRSPGLGDTAMYLCATSRDSAREYFGPGTRLTVT.

About this clone: Other DNA sequences in the same sample also yield this CDR3. This chain links TRBV5-1 with TRBJ1-1; D not resolved. This CDR3 spans 15 amino acids. Per the germline V gene, CDR1 is SGHRS and CDR2 is YFSETQ. V was pared by 0 bases and J by 0 bases, with 9 bases between. CDR3 bases: TGCGCCAGCAGCTTGGAGGGTCGGATGAACACTGAAGCTTTCTTT. This gives the protein CASSLEGRMNTEAFF.

V is TRBV7-2 and J is TRBJ1-1; D not certain. With 1 base removed from V and 4 bases from J, the gap between germline ends came to 7 bases. This CDR3 spans 13 amino acids. The V gene's germline CDR1 is SGHTA and CDR2 FQGNSA. Here the CDR3 DNA reads TGTGCCAGCAGCTTAGTCGACGTCACTGAAGCTTTCTTT. This encodes CASSLVDVTEAFF.

The rearrangement uses TRBV7-2 and TRBJ2-7, with 11 bases fitting TRBD2. V lost 0 bases and J lost 6; bases outside the gene matches: 7. The germline CDR1 and CDR2 sequences are SGHTA and FQGNSA. CDR3 length: 16 amino acids. This CDR3 reads CASSLATSGGSSEQYF. DNA for the CDR3: TGTGCCAGCAGCTTAGCAACTAGCGGGGGATCGAGCGAGCAGTACTTC.